This T cell receptor beta chain was retrieved from a study of cytomegalovirus exposure and HLA in healthy donors. On the study more broadly: There were nearly 120 million unique TCR beta sequences, drawn from 180 million or so T cells, in an earlier analysis. Findings and limits, study-wide: HLA alleles were associated with fewer than 20,000 TCR beta sequences in a later analysis at 0.05 false discovery rate.

As to this clone: Its antigen is unknown.

This CDR3 region has 16 residues. Losses at the gene ends were 4 bases for V and 3 bases for J; bases not matched to a gene: 4. Germline CDR1 reads LNHDA; CDR2 reads SQIVND (reference sequence). Primers: 60 Vbeta forward and 13 Jbeta reverse. Assay used: immunoSEQ multiplex PCR; TCRdb lists only in-frame clones, some missing. The table has approximately 110,000 clones, less than 80% seen once. The source is a woman aged 45 to 65 in good health and CMV-seropositive. The chain links TRBV19 to TRBJ2-7; TRBD2 agrees at 15 bases. Material: PBMCs. The CDR3 bases are TGTGCCAGTAGTACGGGACTAGCGGGAGGAGGCTACGAGCAGTACTTC. Translated: CASSTGLAGGGYEQYF.